Presented here are 13 T cell receptor beta chains from one specimen sequenced in a study of vaccination effects on CD4 cells after COVID-19. On roughly day 10 of culture, CD4+ T cells were separated out. It was two doses of either the BNT162b2 or mRNA-1273 vaccine that participants received. These receptors are not linked to any known antigen. Clones were sequenced by immunoSEQ multiplex PCR, and TCRdb holds only the in-frame ones, with some missing. Of about 73,000 clones detected, approximately 73% appear once; the ten largest clones hold more than 2%. Specimen: CD4+ T cells from PBMCs cultured without peptide, collected after COVID-19 vaccination. These receptor sequences come from a human donor who received a COVID-19 vaccine.

This clone was seen more than once but under ten times. This chain links TRBV12-5 with TRBJ2-1; D may be TRBD1 or TRBD2 (5 bases each). CDR1 is LGHNT, CDR2 FRNRAP, per germline. V was shortened by 1 base and J by 4 bases, with 17 bases between the two germline ends. The length of the CDR3 is 17 residues. The CDR3 is CASGLATGTVKYNEQFF. Here the CDR3 DNA reads TGTGCTAGTGGTTTGGCCACCGGGACGGTGAAATACAATGAGCAGTTCTTC. The complete variable domain, with remaining parts taken from reference TRBV12-5 and TRBJ2-1, reads DARVTQTPRHKVTEMGQEVTMRCQPILGHNTVFWYRQTMMQGLELLAYFRNRAPLDDSGMPKDRFSAEMPDATLATLKIQPSEPRDSAVYFCASGLATGTVKYNEQFFGPGTRLTVL.

V gene TRBV18 combines with J gene TRBJ1-2; tentatively, D is TRBD1 (6 bases). The CDR3 is 15 amino acids. With 5 bases removed from V and 2 bases from J, the gap between germline ends came to 15 bases. Germline-derived CDR1 and CDR2 are KGHSH and LQKENI. The CDR3 region is CASSIRDTMNYGYTF. CDR3 DNA sequence: TGTGCCAGCTCAATCCGGGACACGATGAACTATGGCTACACCTTC.

This chain uses TRBV6-5 with TRBJ2-7; D may match TRBD1 or TRBD2 (5 bases each). The CDR3 covers 14 residues. Germline V gene sequence: CDR1 MNHEY, CDR2 SVGAGI. The ends were cut back, 6 bases at V and 0 bases at J, with 12 bases in the middle. The CDR3 DNA follows: TGTGCCAGCAGAACGGGACGTTCCTCCTACGAGCAGTACGTC. Its translation: CASRTGRSSYEQYV.

The genes are TRBV10-3 and TRBJ1-1; D unresolved. Per germline, CDR1 ENHRY and CDR2 SYGVKD. The germline V and J ends were trimmed by 0 bases and 11 bases, with 25 bases remaining between them. This CDR3 has 17 amino acids. The DNA for the CDR3 is TGTGCCATCAGTGAGTCGGTCGGGGAGCCCATCGGATGTCGGGCTTTCTTT. Amino acids: CAISESVGEPIGCRAFF.

This sequence joins TRBV5-1 and TRBJ1-3, with TRBD1 matching 7 bases. The CDR3 runs 16 residues. V lost 0 bases, J lost 2 bases, and 5 bases stayed unmatched. Germline-derived CDR1 and CDR2 are SGHRS and YFSETQ. The DNA of the CDR3 is TGCGCCAGCAGCTTGGCGCCAGGGGGAACTGGAAACACCATATATTTT. It codes for CASSLAPGGTGNTIYF.

V usage is TRBV3-1 (or the pseudogene TRBV3-2) and J usage is TRBJ1-1; D uncertain. The germline V gene encodes CDR1 LGHDT and CDR2 YNNKEL (reference sequence). Trimming took off 1 base at V and 4 bases at J, with 4 bases between the two ends. The CDR3 is made up of 12 amino acids. CDR3 region: CASSQVSTEAFF. The CDR3 DNA follows: TGTGCCAGCAGCCAAGTTTCCACTGAAGCTTTCTTT.

The J gene is TRBJ1-6, the V gene TRBV5-1; D gene unclear. V shed 0 bases and J shed 8 bases, with 12 bases lying between them. This CDR3 comprises 15 residues. Germline CDR1 is SGHRS and CDR2 is YFSETQ. The CDR3 loop reads CASSLGEGRYSPLHF. DNA of the CDR3: TGCGCCAGCAGCTTGGGGGAGGGAAGATATTCACCCCTCCACTTT.

The chain joins TRBV24-1 to TRBJ2-1, with TRBD2 matching over 9 bases. CDR1 KGHDR and CDR2 SFDVKD come from the germline V gene. The CDR3 covers 16 residues. Trimming removed 0 bases from V and 10 bases from J; junction bases left unmatched: 9. This CDR3 is CATSDLLRGGLTEQFF. The DNA for the CDR3 is TGTGCCACCAGTGATTTGTTGCGGGGGGGTCTAACCGAGCAGTTCTTC.

This clone has a single count. This chain links TRBV3-1 (or the pseudogene TRBV3-2) with TRBJ2-5, with TRBD1 matching over 8 bases. V dropped 6 bases and J dropped 5; count of bases not matched to a gene: 5. CDR3 length: 13 residues. Per germline, CDR1 LGHDT and CDR2 YNNKEL (reference sequence). DNA for the CDR3: TGTGCCAGCAGAGGACAGGGCTGGGAGACCCAGTACTTC. It encodes CASRGQGWETQYF.

This clone was observed a handful of times. The DNA for the CDR3 is TGTGCCAGCAGCGCGGACAGGGCTAGCAATCAGCCCCAGCATTTT. It specifies CASSADRASNQPQHF. The V gene is TRBV2, the J gene TRBJ1-5; 8 bases match TRBD1. Germline V gene data show CDR1 as SNHLY and CDR2 as FYNNEI. This CDR3 has 15 residues. Trimming at V came to 6 bases and at J to 0 bases, leaving 4 bases not matched to a gene.

This chain joins TRBV10-3 and TRBJ2-7; 8 positions agree with TRBD1. Germline-derived CDR1 and CDR2 are ENHRY and SYGVKD. Unmatched junction bases numbered 8, after V lost 8 bases and J lost 2 bases. This CDR3 contains 14 residues. CDR3 coding DNA: TGTGCCATCGGGAATGACAGGGGAGCCTACGAGCAGTACGTC. Translated, it gives CAIGNDRGAYEQYV.

The V gene is TRBV6-5, the J gene TRBJ2-2; 7 bases align to TRBD1. The CDR3 sequence is 15 residues long. The V segment lost 4 bases and the J segment 5 bases; nucleotides outside the gene matches: 7. Germline CDR1 MNHEY, CDR2 SVGAGI. In DNA form, the CDR3 reads TGTGCCAGCAGTTCCGGGACAGTGAAAACCGGGGAGCTGTTTTTT. It is translated as CASSSGTVKTGELFF.

J is TRBJ2-1 and V is TRBV18, with D possibly being TRBD2 (7 bases). This CDR3 contains 16 residues. CDR1 is KGHSH, CDR2 LQKENI, per germline. V lost 0 bases, J lost 7 bases, and 16 bases lay in between. CDR3 nucleotide sequence: TGTGCCAGCTCACCACCGGGGGCGGGGGTAGCGAATGAGCAGTTCTTC. Protein product: CASSPPGAGVANEQFF.